This T cell receptor beta chain was sequenced for a study of T cell responses to AZD1222 COVID-19 vaccine. From germline, CDR1 is SGHDT and CDR2 YYEEEE. Trimming took 5 bases from V and 4 from J; bases not matched to a gene: 10. The CDR3 contains 15 residues. General study findings and limits: Of spike-specific TCRs, nearly half reportedly target regions left unmutated in variants.

The method was immunoSEQ multiplex PCR; TCRdb's version includes in-frame clones alone and lacks a portion of them. This sample has tens of thousands of clones, with around 88% found just once. This clone was seen a handful of times. Its target is unknown. This sample comprised peripheral blood, obtained 28 days after the second AZD1222 dose. The clonotype comes from an adult who received the AZD1222 COVID-19 vaccine. The chain carries TRBV5-6 and TRBJ1-2; 8 nucleotides line up with TRBD1. The DNA of the CDR3 is TGTGCCAGCAGTCCCGGGACAGGCCTTATCTATGGCTACACCTTC. Protein product: CASSPGTGLIYGYTF.